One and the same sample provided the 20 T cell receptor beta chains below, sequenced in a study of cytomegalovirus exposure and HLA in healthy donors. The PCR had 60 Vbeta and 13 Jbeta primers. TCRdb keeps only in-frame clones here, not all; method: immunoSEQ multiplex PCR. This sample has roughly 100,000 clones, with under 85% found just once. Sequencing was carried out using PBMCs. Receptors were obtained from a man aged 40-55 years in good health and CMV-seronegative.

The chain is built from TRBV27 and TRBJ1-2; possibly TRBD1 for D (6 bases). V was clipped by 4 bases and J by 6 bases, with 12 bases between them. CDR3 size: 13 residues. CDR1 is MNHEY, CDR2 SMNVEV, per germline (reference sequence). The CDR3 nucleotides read TGTGCCAGCAGTTCCGTACAGGGCGATGGCTACACCTTC. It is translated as CASSSVQGDGYTF.

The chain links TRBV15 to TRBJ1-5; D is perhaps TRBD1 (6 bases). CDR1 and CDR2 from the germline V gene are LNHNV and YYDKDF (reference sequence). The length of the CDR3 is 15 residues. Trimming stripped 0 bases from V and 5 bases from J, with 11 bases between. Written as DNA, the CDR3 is TGTGCCACCAGCAGAGATCGACAGGAGTATCAGCCCCAGCATTTT. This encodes CATSRDRQEYQPQHF.

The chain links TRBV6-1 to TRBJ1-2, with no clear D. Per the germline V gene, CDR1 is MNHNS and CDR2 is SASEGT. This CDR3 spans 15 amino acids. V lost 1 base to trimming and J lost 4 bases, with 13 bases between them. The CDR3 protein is CASSEDGMGVYGYTF. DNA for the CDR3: TGTGCCAGCAGTGAAGACGGGATGGGCGTCTATGGCTACACCTTC.

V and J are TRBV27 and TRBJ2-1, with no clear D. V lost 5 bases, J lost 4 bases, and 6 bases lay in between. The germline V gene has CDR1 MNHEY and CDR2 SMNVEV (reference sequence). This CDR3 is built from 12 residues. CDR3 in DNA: TGTGCCAGCAGTCCAAATTACAATGAGCAGTTCTTC. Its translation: CASSPNYNEQFF.

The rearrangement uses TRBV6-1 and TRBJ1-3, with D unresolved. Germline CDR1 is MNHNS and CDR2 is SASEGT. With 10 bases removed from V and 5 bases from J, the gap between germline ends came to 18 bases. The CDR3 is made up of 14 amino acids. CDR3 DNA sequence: TGTGCCACCCTGTTGCCCCGTAGAAGAAACACCATATATTTT. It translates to CATLLPRRRNTIYF.

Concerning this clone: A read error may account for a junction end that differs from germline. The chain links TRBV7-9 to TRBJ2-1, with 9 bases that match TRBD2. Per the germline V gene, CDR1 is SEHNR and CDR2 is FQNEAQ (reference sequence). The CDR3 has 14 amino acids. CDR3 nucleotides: TGTTCCAGCGGGAGGAGTTCCGCCGGATACGAGCAGTTCTTC. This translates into CSSGRSSAGYEQFF.

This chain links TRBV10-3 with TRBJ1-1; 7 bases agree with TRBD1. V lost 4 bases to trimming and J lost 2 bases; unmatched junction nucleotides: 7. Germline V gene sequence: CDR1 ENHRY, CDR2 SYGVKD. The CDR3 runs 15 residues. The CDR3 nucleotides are TGTGCCATCAGTGGATTAACAGGGGTAAACACTGAAGCTTTCTTT. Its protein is CAISGLTGVNTEAFF.

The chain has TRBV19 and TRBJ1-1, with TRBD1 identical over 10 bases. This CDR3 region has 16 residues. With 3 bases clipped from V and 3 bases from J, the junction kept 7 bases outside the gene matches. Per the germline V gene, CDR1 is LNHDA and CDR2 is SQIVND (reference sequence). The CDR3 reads CASSIRTGGKYTEAFF. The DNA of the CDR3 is TGTGCCAGTAGTATCCGGACAGGGGGGAAGTACACTGAAGCTTTCTTT.

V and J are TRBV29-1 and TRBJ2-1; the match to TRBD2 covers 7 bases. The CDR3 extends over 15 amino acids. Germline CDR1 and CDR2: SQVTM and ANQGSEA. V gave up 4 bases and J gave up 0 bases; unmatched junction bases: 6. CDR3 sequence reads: CSVVGGDPSYNEQFF. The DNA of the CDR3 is TGCAGCGTTGTTGGGGGGGACCCCTCCTACAATGAGCAGTTCTTC.

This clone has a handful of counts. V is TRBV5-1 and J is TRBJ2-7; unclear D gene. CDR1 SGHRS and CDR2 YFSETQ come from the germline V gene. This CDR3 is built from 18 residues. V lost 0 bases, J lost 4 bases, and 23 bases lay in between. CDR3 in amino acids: CASSLAYYKEKAAYEQYF. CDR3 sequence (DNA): TGCGCCAGCAGCTTGGCTTATTACAAGGAGAAGGCGGCATACGAGCAGTACTTC.

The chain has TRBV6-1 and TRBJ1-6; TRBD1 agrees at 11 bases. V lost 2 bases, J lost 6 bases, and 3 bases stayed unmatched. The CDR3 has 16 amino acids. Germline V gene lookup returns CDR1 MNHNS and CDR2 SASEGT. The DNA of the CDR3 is TGTGCCAGCAGTGAAATGGGACAGGGGGTTAATTCACCCCTCCACTTT. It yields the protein CASSEMGQGVNSPLHF.

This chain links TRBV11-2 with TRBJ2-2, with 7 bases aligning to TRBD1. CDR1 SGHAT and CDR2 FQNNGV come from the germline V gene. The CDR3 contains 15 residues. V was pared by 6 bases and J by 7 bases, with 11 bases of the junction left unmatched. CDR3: CASSRLQGLSGELFF. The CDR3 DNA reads TGTGCCAGCAGTCGATTACAGGGGTTAAGCGGGGAGCTGTTTTTT.

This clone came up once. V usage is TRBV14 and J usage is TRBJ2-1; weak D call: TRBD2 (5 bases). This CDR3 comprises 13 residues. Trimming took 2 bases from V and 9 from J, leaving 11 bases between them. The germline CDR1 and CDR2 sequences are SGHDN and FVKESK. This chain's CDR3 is CASSQLDGGEQFF. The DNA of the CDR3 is TGTGCCAGCAGCCAATTAGACGGAGGTGAGCAGTTCTTC.

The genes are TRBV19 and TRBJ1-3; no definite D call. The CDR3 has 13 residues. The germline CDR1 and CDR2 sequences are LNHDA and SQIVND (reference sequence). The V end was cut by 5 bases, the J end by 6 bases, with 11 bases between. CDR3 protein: CASSSTQENTIYF. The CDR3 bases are TGTGCCAGTAGTTCAACCCAGGAAAACACCATATATTTT.

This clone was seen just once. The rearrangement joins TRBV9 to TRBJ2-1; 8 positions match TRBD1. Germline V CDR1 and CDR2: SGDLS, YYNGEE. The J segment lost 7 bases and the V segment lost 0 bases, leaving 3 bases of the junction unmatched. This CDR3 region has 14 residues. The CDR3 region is CASSVGRGHNEQFF. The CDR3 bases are TGTGCCAGCAGCGTAGGCAGGGGGCATAATGAGCAGTTCTTC.

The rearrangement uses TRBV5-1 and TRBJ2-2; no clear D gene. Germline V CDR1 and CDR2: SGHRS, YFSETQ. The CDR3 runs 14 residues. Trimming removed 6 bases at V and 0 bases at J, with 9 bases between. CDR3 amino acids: CASIGDSNTGELFF. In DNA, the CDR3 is TGCGCCAGCATCGGAGATTCGAACACCGGGGAGCTGTTTTTT. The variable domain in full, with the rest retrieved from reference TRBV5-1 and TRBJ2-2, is KAGVTQTPRYLIKTRGQQVTLSCSPISGHRSVSWYQQTPGQGLQFLFEYFSETQRNKGNFPGRFSGRQFSNSRSEMNVSTLELGDSALYLCASIGDSNTGELFFGEGSRLTVL.

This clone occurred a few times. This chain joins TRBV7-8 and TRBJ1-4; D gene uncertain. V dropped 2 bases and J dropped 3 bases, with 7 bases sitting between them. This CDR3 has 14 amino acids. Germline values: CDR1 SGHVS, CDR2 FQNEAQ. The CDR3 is CASSLQAANEKLFF. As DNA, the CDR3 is TGTGCCAGCAGCTTACAAGCGGCTAATGAAAAACTGTTTTTT.

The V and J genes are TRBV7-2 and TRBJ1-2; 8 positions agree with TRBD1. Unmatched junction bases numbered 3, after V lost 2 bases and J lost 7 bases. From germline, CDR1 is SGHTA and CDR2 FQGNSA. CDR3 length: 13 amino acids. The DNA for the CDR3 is TGTGCCAGCAGCTTACAGGGGGCGGGTGGCTACACCTTC. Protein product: CASSLQGAGGYTF.

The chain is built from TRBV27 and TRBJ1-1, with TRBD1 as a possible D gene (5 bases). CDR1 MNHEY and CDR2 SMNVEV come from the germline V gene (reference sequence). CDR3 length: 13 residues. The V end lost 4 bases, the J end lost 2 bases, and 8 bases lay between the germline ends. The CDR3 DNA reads TGTGCCAGCAGTTGGAGGGGCAACACTGAAGCTTTCTTT. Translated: CASSWRGNTEAFF.

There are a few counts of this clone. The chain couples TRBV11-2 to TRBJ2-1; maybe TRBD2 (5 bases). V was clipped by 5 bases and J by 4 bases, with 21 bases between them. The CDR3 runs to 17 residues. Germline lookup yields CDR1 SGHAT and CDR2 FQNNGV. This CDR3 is CASSLMGGSGTYNEQFF. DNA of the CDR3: TGTGCCAGCAGCCTCATGGGTGGGAGCGGCACGTACAATGAGCAGTTCTTC.